The TCR beta chain described here comes from a study of Tregs in tolerant kidney transplant recipients (dated by TCRdb to between 2017 and 2020). Concerning the study at large: TCRbeta sequencing was used in the study to identify donor-specific regulatory T cells before combined kidney and bone marrow transplantation, and the identified cells were then tracked after transplant. TCRbeta repertoire sequencing was used in a few healthy controls to compare several methods for expanding Tregs specific for an allogeneic donor. What the study reported, not specific to this receptor: Biological reproducibility was not directly addressed, though technical replication error appeared minimal. Because the study included only a small number of patients, the results must be confirmed in larger populations and under other immunosuppression protocols. Expanding Tregs with activated donor B cells appeared to identify the most biologically relevant and donor-specific TCRbeta repertoire.

Points on this clone: Its antigen is still unknown. No quality values exist for individual bases; no much larger clone is one base distant.

Trimming removed 1 base from V and 5 bases from J; the gene matches leave 3 bases unexplained. Spanning cysteine to phenylalanine, the CDR3 consists of 15 amino acids. The DNA shown is the 45-base CDR3, in frame from base 1. CDR1 and CDR2 were assigned from the germline V gene as SNHLY and FYNNEI. For TCRbeta CDR3 sequencing, genomic DNA from the sorted cells was extracted using the QIAGEN DNeasy Blood and Tissue Kit. High-throughput TCRbeta CDR3 sequencing, including PCR amplification with bias correction and internal controls, was performed commercially through immunoSEQ. Regarding the original processing steps: Unique productive TCRbeta sequences were defined by CDR3 nucleotide sequence when primers matched and otherwise by CDR3 amino acid sequence together with Vbeta and Jbeta genes. To correct sorting error, sequences shared between sorted populations at a frequency ratio of 2:1 or less were removed; the rest were assigned to the higher population. Donor-reactive sequences were defined as at least 5-fold expanded in CFSE-low cells versus unstimulated cells, with frequency of at least 0.01% in CFSE-low cells. Repertoire divergence was quantified by Jensen-Shannon divergence calculated from the top 100 TCRbeta sequences ranked by frequency. For samples with multiple sequencing runs, sorting error was corrected separately for each run before the runs were pooled. TCRdb carries this immuneACCESS record with in-frame sequences only. Its versions omit some clonotypes, under half of them owing to an unresolved V gene in the studies checked, with the rest unexplained. V and J calls and clone size are given by that table; D and trimming were obtained from the DNA. The sample has 85,000 to 95,000 clones on record, around nine tenths of them singletons. The biggest ten clones account for roughly 5% of the sample.

Unstimulated Tregs (CD4+CD25+CD127-), CD4+ non-Tregs (CD4+CD25-), CD4 and CD8 cells were FACS-sorted from thawed PBMCs. Healthy control blood was obtained either as purchased buffy coats or from healthy volunteers. Healthy control blood was processed to PBMCs by Ficoll density gradient and cryopreserved, and patient PBMCs were collected before and after transplant. The receptor was isolated from a human donor in good health. Sequenced material: CD8+ T cells from blood. The chain employs TRBV2 and TRBJ1-5, with TRBD1 matching 9 junction bases. The DNA reads TGTGCCAGCAGTGAAGGGGACAGGGAGGATCAGCCCCAGCATTTT. It codes for CASSEGDREDQPQHF.